A selection of T cell receptor beta chains follows, all from one sample in a study of monozygotic twins with inflammatory bowel disease. From the 5' RACE reads, TCRdb lists one entry per CDR3 protein and no DNA. The repertoire table contains more than 300,000 distinct CDR3 sequences. Source material: blood. The receptors were gathered from a human donor with ulcerative colitis or Crohn's disease, or a healthy co-twin of an affected twin (not recorded which). CDR3s include the opening cysteine and the closing phenylalanine or tryptophan.

TRBJ1-1	TRBV11-2	CASSQPGEAFF
TRBJ2-7	TRBV5-1	CASSQDLYEQYF
TRBJ2-7	TRBV5-1	CASRGNRDSYEQYF
TRBJ2-3	TRBV7-2	CASSLSSGGAPDTQYF
TRBJ1-1	TRBV9	CASSGSQGAGGAEAFF
TRBJ2-7	TRBV5-1	CASSLALAGVYEQYF
TRBJ2-1	TRBV5-1	CASSLVGSYSYNEQFF
TRBJ2-4	TRBV6-1	CASSFGQGATKNIQYF
TRBJ2-1	TRBV2	CASSSEGLIYNEQFF
TRBJ2-3	TRBV14	CASSPRLGGGTDTQYF
TRBJ2-1	TRBV5-1	CASSLWRGVENNEQFF
TRBJ1-5	TRBV30	CAWSGQGNQPQHF
TRBJ2-1	TRBV4-1	CASSESQSSYNEQFF
TRBJ2-7	TRBV19	CASSTGLTIYEQYF
TRBJ1-1	TRBV10-3	CASRTVNTEAFF
TRBJ2-3	TRBV4-3	CASSQDLPVGRATDTQYF
TRBJ2-1	TRBV5-1	CASSLELGGSYNEQFF
TRBJ2-3	TRBV19	CASSTLAGGTSTDTQYF
TRBJ1-1	TRBV19	CASTIPTGGEARMAFF
TRBJ2-1	TRBV5-1	CASSLILAGGNEQFF
TRBJ2-3	TRBV5-5	CASSDDRGGTDTQYF
TRBJ1-3	TRBV7-2	CASSFVDRGAGNTIYF
TRBJ2-5	TRBV20-1	CSAIWDSQIQETQYF
TRBJ2-5	TRBV4-1	CASSQDSQRETQYF
TRBJ2-3	TRBV20-1	CSAPRGGSTDTQYF
TRBJ2-4	TRBV12-3/TRBV12-4	CASSLGQGSAKNIQYF
TRBJ2-3	TRBV7-8	CASSYGLAGPIDTQYF
TRBJ2-2	TRBV5-1	CASSLGQGMRELFF
TRBJ2-1	TRBV7-2	CASSLRSDNEQFF
TRBJ1-2	TRBV4-1	CASSQDVDPYGYTF
TRBJ1-1	TRBV7-2	CASSFDRGPEAFF
TRBJ1-6	TRBV7-2	CASSLGGVASPLHF
TRBJ2-7	TRBV28	CASSFAKTGQHEQYF